Reported below is one TCR beta chain. Its antigen is currently unknown. Through template switching, a universal primer site was introduced, and the cDNA contained unique molecular identifiers. One entry per CDR3 protein results from TCRdb running MiXCR on the 5' RACE reads. Here the sample spans about 690,000 distinct CDR3 sequences, approximately 6.1% being singletons. The junction had 12 bases not matched to a gene; V was cut back by 4 bases and J by 7 bases. CDR1 is DFQATT and CDR2 is SNEGSKA in the germline V gene (reference sequence). The CDR3 has 15 amino acids. These data originate in a study of identical twins. General observations from the study: Beta clonotypes that were abundant in cord blood contained fewer insertions, a pattern absent from memory repertoires. Out-of-frame alpha sequences shared by twins were enriched for low generation probability. Analyses of zero insertions could be partly confounded by invariant MAIT and iNKT cells.

Source material: naive T cells sorted from blood. The receptor comes from a man in his late teens or twenties in good health. The rearrangement joins TRBV20-1 to TRBJ2-1; 8 nucleotides match TRBD2. The CDR3 coding sequence is TGCAGTGCTACCTTTGCACTAGCGGAGTGGAATGAGCAGTTCTTC. It translates to CSATFALAEWNEQFF.